This T cell receptor beta chain was recorded in a study of T cell repertoires in cytomegalovirus infection. In TCRdb, the reads were re-called with MiXCR into one record per CDR3 protein. The sample consists of about 60,000 distinct CDR3 sequences, 25% to 40% of them appearing once. This clonotype was seen many times. The target antigen is unknown. The V segment lost 5 bases and the J segment 8 bases; nucleotides outside the gene matches: 5. Germline V gene sequence: CDR1 SGHTA, CDR2 FQGNSA. This CDR3 is built from 12 residues. The sequenced material came from PBMCs, sequenced either directly or after in vitro stimulation (not recorded which). The receptor was isolated from a human donor in good health (CMV status not recorded). Some clones in this sample may be carry-over from other donors' samples. The rearrangement links TRBV7-2 to TRBJ1-2; TRBD1 agrees at 7 bases. The CDR3 region is CASSRTGRGYTF. The CDR3 nucleotides are TGTGCCAGCAGCCGGACAGGCCGGGGCTACACCTTC. The entire variable domain, with the rest obtained from reference TRBV7-2 and TRBJ1-2, is as follows: GAGVSQSPSNKVTEKGKDVELRCDPISGHTALYWYRQSLGQGLEFLIYFQGNSAPDKSGLPSDRFSAERTGGSVSTLTIQRTQQEDSAVYLCASSRTGRGYTFGSGTRLTVV.